Here is one T cell receptor beta chain with its context. Antigen specificity is unknown. The library was prepared for alpha chains; this beta chain is a stray read, so its frequency means little. The sample comes from a study of spatial heterogeneity in lung cancer. The wider study: Samples were obtained from 65 to 80 donors, all untreated early-stage non-small cell lung cancer patients. Across the raw uncorrected reads, a unique TCR and UMI combination was observed, on average, more than ten times. Whole-study results and caveats: Detection of ubiquitous tumor TCRs in blood was higher at resection than follow-up.

Time point given: blood at routine non-recurrence follow-up after resection. All TCR cDNA molecules were individually tagged with a unique molecular identifier. Each CDR3 protein is one row after TCRdb ran MiXCR on the 5' RACE reads. The sample contains approximately 150 distinct CDR3 sequences, around two fifths of which appear only once. The V end lost 4 bases, the J end lost 10 bases, and 11 bases lay between the germline ends. The CDR3 runs 12 residues. Per germline, CDR1 SGHDN and CDR2 FVKESK. V usage is TRBV14 and J usage is TRBJ2-1, with D perhaps TRBD2 (5 bases). The TCR sequence derives from a male donor with early-stage non-small cell lung cancer. This material consisted of PBMCs, taken at follow-up. The CDR3 here is CASSRGGGEQFF. In DNA, the CDR3 is TGTGCCAGCAGCCGGGGTGGCGGGGAGCAGTTCTTC.